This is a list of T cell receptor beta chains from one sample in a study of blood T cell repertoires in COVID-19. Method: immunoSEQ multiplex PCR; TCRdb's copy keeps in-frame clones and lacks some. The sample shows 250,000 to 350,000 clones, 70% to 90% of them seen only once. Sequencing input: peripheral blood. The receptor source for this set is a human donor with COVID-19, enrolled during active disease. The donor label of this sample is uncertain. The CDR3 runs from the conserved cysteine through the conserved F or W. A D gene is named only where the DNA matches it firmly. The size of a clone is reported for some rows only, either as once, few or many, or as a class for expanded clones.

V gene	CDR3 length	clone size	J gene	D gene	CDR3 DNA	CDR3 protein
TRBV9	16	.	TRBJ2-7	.	TGTGCCAGCAGCTCGAGGGGGGGATCCCCTCCCTACGAGCAGTACTTC	CASSSRGGSPPYEQYF
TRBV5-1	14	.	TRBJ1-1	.	TGCGCCAGCAGCGAACTACAGGCTAACACTGAAGCTTTCTTT	CASSELQANTEAFF
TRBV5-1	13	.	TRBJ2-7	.	TGCGCCAGCAGCTTGGCTGGGCGCAGCCTTAGTCACTTC	CASSLAGRSLSHF
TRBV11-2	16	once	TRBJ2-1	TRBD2	TGTGCCAGCAGCTCCCTAGCGGGAGTCACCTACAATGAGCAGTTCTTC	CASSSLAGVTYNEQFF
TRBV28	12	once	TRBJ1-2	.	TGTGCCAGCAGGCCAGCTAACTATGGCTACACCTTC	CASRPANYGYTF
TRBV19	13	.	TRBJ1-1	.	TGTGCCAGTAGCGCACAGGTGAACACTGAAGCTTTCTTT	CASSAQVNTEAFF
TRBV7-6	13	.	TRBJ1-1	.	TGTGCCAGCAGCTTAGCGCTAACCGGGGAAGCTTTCTTT	CASSLALTGEAFF
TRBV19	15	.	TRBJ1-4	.	TGTGCCAGTAGTATAAGCGGACAGATAGAGGAAAAACTGTTTTTT	CASSISGQIEEKLFF
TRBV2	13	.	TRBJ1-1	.	TGTGCCAACAGAGCCGTTGAGGGAACTGAAGCTTTCTTT	CANRAVEGTEAFF
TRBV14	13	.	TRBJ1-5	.	TGTGCCAGCAGCCAAGATCCCTATAGCCCCCAGCATTTT	CASSQDPYSPQHF
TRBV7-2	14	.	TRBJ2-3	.	TGTGCCAGCAGTTCATTCAGTAGCACAGATACGCAGTATTTT	CASSSFSSTDTQYF
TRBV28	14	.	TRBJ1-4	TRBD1	TGTGCCAGCAGTCGACAGGGAATCAATGAAAAACTGTTTTTT	CASSRQGINEKLFF
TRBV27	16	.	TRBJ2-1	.	TGTGCCAGCAGTCCGTTCGGGACTCCCGGGAACAATGAGCAGTTCTTC	CASSPFGTPGNNEQFF
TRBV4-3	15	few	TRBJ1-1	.	TGCGCCAGCAGCCAAGACCGGGGTGGGAACACTGAAGCTTTCTTT	CASSQDRGGNTEAFF
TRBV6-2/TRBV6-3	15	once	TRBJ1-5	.	TGTGCCAGCAGCCCAGGGGTCTATAGCAATCAGCCCCAGCATTTT	CASSPGVYSNQPQHF
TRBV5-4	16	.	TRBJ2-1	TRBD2	TGTGCCAGCAGCTTGAGCCTAGCGGGAGGATTTGATGAGCAGTTCTTC	CASSLSLAGGFDEQFF
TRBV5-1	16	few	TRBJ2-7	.	TGCGCCAGCAGCTTGGAGGTAGCGGAGGGATTGCGTGAGCAGTACTTC	CASSLEVAEGLREQYF
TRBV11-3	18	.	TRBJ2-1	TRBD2	TGTGCCAGCAGCTTTGGGAGGACTAGCGGGAGGGCCGGGAATGAGCAGTTCTTC	CASSFGRTSGRAGNEQFF
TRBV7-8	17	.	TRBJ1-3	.	TGTGCCAGCAGCTTAGATGGAGGCAGAATCTCTGGAAACACCATATATTTT	CASSLDGGRISGNTIYF
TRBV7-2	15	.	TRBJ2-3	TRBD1	TGTGCCAGCAGCAACAATCGACAGGGGTTAGATACGCAGTATTTT	CASSNNRQGLDTQYF
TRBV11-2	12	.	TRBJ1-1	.	TGTGCCAGCAGTGTCATGAACACTGAAGCTTTCTTT	CASSVMNTEAFF
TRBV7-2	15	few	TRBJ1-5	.	TGTGCCAGCAGCTTAGCGGCAGGTGGTAATCAGCCCCAGCATTTT	CASSLAAGGNQPQHF
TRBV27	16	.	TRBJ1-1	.	TGTGCCAGCAGTTTATCTGGCAGGGGAATGAACACTGAAGCTTTCTTT	CASSLSGRGMNTEAFF
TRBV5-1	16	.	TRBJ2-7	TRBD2	TGCGCCAGCAGCCCAGAGACTAGCGGAGCACCCTACGAGCAGTACTTC	CASSPETSGAPYEQYF
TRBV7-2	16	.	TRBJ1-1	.	TGTGCCAGCAGCTCCCCTGGAGGGGCGAGAAACACTGAAGCTTTCTTT	CASSSPGGARNTEAFF
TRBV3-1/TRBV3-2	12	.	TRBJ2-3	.	TGTGCCAGCAGCTTAGTCCCAGATACGCAGTATTTT	CASSLVPDTQYF
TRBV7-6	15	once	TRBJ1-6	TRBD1	TGTGCCAGCAGCTTAGCGAGGGACAGTAATTCACCCCTCCACTTT	CASSLARDSNSPLHF
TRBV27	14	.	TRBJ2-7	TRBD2	TGTGCCAGCAGTTATAGCGGGGGAGCCTACGAGCAGTACTTC	CASSYSGGAYEQYF
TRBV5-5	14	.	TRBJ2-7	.	TGTGCCAGCACCCTTCGGCAGGCACTTTACGAGCAGTACTTC	CASTLRQALYEQYF
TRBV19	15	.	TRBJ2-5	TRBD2	TGTGCCAGTAGTATCTTGGGGACTAGCGGGATTGACCAGTACTTC	CASSILGTSGIDQYF
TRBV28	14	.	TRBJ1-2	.	TGTGCCAGCAGTTTCGGAGAGCAGCTCTATGGCTACACCTTC	CASSFGEQLYGYTF
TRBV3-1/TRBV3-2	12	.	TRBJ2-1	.	TGTGCCAGCACAGGCGCGGGCAATGAGCAGTTCTTC	CASTGAGNEQFF
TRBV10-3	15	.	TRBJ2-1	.	TGTGCCATCAGTGAGAAGCGGGATAGGGGGAATGAGCAGTTCTTC	CAISEKRDRGNEQFF
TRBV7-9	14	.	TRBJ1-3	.	TGTGCCAGCAGCCTGGGGGCCTCTGGAAACACCATATATTTT	CASSLGASGNTIYF
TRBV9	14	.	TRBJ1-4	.	TGTGCCAGCAGCGTAGGGCCAGGGGTTGAAAAACTGTTTTTT	CASSVGPGVEKLFF
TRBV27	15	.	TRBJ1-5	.	TGTGCCAGCGCCGAGGGCCGGGGAGGCAATCAGCCCCAGCATTTT	CASAEGRGGNQPQHF
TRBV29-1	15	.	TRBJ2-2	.	TGCAGCGTTGAATCCCCAGGGTCGTTCACCGGGGAGCTGTTTTTT	CSVESPGSFTGELFF
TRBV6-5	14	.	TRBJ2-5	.	TGTGCCAGCAGCTATCAAGCGGCTCAAGAGACCCAGTACTTC	CASSYQAAQETQYF
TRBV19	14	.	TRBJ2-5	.	TGTGCCAGTAGTATTAGCGGAACCCAAGAGACCCAGTACTTC	CASSISGTQETQYF
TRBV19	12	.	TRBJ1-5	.	TGTGCCAGTAGCTCCCTCTCCCAGCCCCAGCATTTT	CASSSLSQPQHF
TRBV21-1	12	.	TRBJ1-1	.	TGTGCCGGAGCAGCCCCTAACACTGAAGCTTTCTTT	CAGAAPNTEAFF
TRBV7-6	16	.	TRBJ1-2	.	TGTGCCAGCAGCTTCCCCTTGGGGACTGCGGATTATGGCTACACCTTC	CASSFPLGTADYGYTF
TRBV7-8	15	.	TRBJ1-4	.	TGTGCCAGCAGGGGGCGACCAGCGACGAATGAAAAACTGTTTTTT	CASRGRPATNEKLFF
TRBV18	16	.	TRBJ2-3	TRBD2	TGTGCCAGCTCACCTCTAAGGGGAGGGAGGACAGATACGCAGTATTTT	CASSPLRGGRTDTQYF
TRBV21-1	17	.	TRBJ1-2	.	TGTGCCAGCAGCGCCCCCGGCGGACAGTCAAACCCCTATGGCTACACCTTC	CASSAPGGQSNPYGYTF